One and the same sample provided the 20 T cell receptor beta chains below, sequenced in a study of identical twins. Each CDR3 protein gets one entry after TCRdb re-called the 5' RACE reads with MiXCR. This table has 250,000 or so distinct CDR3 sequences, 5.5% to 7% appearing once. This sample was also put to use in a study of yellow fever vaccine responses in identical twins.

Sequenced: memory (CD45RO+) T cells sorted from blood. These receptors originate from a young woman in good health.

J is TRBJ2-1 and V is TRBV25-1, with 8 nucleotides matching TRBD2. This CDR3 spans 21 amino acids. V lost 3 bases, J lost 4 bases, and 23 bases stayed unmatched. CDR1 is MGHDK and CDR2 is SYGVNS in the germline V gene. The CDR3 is CASSDSVGLLRFSGKYNEQFF. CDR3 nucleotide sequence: TGTGCCAGCAGTGACTCCGTTGGCCTCTTACGTTTTAGCGGGAAGTACAATGAGCAGTTCTTC.

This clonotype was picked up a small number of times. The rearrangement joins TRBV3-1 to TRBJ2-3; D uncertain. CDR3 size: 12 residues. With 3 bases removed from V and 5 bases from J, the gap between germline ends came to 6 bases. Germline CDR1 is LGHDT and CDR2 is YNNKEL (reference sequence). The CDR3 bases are TGTGCCAGCAGCCACTTGGGAGATACGCAGTATTTT. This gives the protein CASSHLGDTQYF.

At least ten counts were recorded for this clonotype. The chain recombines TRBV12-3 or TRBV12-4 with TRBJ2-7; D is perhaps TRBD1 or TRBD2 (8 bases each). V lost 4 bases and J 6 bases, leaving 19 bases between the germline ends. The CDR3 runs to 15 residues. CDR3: CASSYGQGSGGEQYF. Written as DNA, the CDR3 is TGTGCCAGCAGTTACGGACAGGGCAGCGGGGGCGAGCAGTACTTC.

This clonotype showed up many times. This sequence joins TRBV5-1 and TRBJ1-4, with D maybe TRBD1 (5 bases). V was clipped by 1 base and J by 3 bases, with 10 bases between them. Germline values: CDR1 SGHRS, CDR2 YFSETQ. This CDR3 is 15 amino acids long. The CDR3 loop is CASSLMGTANEKLFF. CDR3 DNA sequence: TGCGCCAGCAGCTTGATGGGGACGGCTAATGAAAAACTGTTTTTT.

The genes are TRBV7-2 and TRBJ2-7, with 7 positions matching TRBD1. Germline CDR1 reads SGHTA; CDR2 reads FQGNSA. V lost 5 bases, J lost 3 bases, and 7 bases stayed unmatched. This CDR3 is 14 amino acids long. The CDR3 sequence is CASSPRTGVYEQYF. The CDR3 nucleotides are TGTGCCAGCAGCCCCCGGACAGGCGTCTACGAGCAGTACTTC.

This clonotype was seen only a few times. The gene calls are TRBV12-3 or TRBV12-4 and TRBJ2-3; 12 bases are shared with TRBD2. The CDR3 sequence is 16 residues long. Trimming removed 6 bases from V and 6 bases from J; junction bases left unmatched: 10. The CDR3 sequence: CASSYSGLAGADTQYF. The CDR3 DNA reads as TGTGCCAGCAGCTACTCGGGACTAGCGGGCGCGGATACGCAGTATTTT.

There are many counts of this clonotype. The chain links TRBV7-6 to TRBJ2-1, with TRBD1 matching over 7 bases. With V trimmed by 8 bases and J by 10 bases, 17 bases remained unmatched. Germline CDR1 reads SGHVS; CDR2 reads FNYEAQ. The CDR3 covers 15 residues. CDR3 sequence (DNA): TGTGCCAGCTCGGCAGGTAGGGGGCGAAGGATAGAGCAGTTCTTC. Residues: CASSAGRGRRIEQFF.

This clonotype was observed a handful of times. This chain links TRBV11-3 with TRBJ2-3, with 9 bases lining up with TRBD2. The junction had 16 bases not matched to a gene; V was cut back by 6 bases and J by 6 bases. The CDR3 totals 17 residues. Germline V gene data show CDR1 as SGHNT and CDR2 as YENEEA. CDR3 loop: CASSRYDAGGDLDTQYF. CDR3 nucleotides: TGTGCCAGCAGTCGATATGATGCGGGGGGGGATTTGGATACGCAGTATTTT.

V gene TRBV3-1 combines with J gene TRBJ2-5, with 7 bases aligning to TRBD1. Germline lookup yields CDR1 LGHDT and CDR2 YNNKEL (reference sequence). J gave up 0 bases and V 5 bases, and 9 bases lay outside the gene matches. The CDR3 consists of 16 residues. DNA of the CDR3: TGTGCCAGCAGCATCGGACAGGACCGGTACCAAGAGACCCAGTACTTC. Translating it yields CASSIGQDRYQETQYF.

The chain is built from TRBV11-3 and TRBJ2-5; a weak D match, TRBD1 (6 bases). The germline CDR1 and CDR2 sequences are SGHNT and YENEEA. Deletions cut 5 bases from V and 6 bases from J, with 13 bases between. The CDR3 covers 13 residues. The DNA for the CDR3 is TGTGCCAGCAGCCAAGGACAGCACCAGACCCAGTACTTC. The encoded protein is CASSQGQHQTQYF.

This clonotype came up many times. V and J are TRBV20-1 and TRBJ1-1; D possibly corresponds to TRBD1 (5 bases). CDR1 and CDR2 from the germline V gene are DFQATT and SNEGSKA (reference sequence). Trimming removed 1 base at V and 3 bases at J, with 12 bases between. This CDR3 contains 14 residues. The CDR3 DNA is TGCAGTGCTAGAGGGAGCAGGGAACACACTGAAGCTTTCTTT. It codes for CSARGSREHTEAFF.

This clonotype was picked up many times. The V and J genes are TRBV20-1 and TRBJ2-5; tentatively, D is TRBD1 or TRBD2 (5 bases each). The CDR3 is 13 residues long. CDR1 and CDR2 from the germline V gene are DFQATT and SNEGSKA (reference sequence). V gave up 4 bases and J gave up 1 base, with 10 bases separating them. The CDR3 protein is CSAIGTFQETQYF. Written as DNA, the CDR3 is TGCAGTGCTATTGGGACCTTCCAAGAGACCCAGTACTTC.

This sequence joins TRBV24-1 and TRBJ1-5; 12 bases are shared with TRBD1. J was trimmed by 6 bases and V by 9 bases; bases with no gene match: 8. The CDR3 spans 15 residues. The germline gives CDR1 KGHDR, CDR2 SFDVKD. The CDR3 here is CATCGGQGASQPQHF. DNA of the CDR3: TGTGCCACCTGTGGGGGACAGGGGGCGAGTCAGCCCCAGCATTTT.

In nucleotides, the CDR3 is TGCAGTGCTCCGACAGGGGTAACAGATACGCAGTATTTT. Amino acid sequence: CSAPTGVTDTQYF. V and J are TRBV20-1 and TRBJ2-3, with 8 bases matching TRBD1. Germline CDR1 is DFQATT and CDR2 is SNEGSKA (reference sequence). The CDR3 consists of 13 residues. Trimming at V came to 5 bases and at J to 3 bases, leaving 4 bases not matched to a gene.

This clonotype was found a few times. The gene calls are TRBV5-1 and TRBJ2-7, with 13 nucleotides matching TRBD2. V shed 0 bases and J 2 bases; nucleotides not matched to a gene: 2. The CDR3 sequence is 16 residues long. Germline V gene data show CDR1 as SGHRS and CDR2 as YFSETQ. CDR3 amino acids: CASSLGGTSGTYEQYF. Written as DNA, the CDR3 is TGCGCCAGCAGCTTGGGGGGGACTAGCGGGACCTACGAGCAGTACTTC.

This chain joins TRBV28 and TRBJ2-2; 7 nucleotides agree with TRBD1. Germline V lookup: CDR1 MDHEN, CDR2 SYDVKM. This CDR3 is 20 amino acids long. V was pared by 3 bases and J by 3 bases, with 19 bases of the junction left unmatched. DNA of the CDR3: TGTGCCAGCAGTTTCGTCTACAACGGACCGGGACAGCGGCACACCGGGGAGCTGTTTTTT. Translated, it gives CASSFVYNGPGQRHTGELFF.

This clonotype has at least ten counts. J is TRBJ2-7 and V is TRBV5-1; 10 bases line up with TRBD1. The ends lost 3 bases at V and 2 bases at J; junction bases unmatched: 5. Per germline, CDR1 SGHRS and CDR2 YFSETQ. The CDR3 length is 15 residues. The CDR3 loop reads CASSSGTGAPYEQYV. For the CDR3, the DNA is TGCGCCAGCAGCTCCGGGACAGGGGCCCCCTACGAGCAGTACGTC.

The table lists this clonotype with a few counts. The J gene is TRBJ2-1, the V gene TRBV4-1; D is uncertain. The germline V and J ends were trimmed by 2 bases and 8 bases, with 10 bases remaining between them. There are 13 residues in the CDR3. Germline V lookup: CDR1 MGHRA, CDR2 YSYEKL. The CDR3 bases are TGCGCCAGCAGCCAATCCCCCTGGGATGAGCAGTTCTTC. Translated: CASSQSPWDEQFF.

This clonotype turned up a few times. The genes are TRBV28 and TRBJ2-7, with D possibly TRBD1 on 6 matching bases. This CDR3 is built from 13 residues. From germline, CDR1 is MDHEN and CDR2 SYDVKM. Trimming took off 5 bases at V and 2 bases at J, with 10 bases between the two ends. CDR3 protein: CASSPRGPYEQYV. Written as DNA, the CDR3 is TGTGCCAGCAGTCCCAGGGGCCCCTACGAGCAGTACGTC.

This chain's CDR3 is CASSSLTTNTEAFF. For the CDR3, the DNA is TGTGCCAGCAGCTCCCTAACGACTAACACTGAAGCTTTCTTT. The rearrangement uses TRBV5-6 and TRBJ1-1; no clear D gene. V was trimmed by 3 bases and J by 2 bases, leaving 11 bases between them. From germline, CDR1 is SGHDT and CDR2 YYEEEE. This CDR3 region has 14 residues.